The source of this T cell receptor (beta chain) is a study of blood T cells in healthy people across ages. Study-wide results and limits: There were more naive CD4+ cells and higher diversity in long-lived donors than in aged donors. Percentage of naive T cells showed a strong correlation with TCR beta diversity.

There are 14 residues in the CDR3. The V end was cut by 0 bases, the J end by 2 bases, with 7 bases between. Germline CDR1 SGHAT, CDR2 FQNNGV. Using a J-beta primer mix together with a sample-barcoded 5' primer, a second PCR was run for about 7 to 12 cycles. In TCRdb, the 5' RACE reads were re-called with MiXCR into one record per CDR3 protein. The sample holds hundreds of thousands of distinct CDR3 sequences, more than 40% seen once. Concerning this clonotype: Its antigen is still unknown.

The sequence came from a woman aged 55 to 70 in good health. The J gene is TRBJ1-2, the V gene TRBV11-2; no clear D gene. The sequenced sample was blood. The CDR3 sequence: CASSLDGLNYGYTF. Here the CDR3 DNA reads TGTGCCAGCAGCTTAGACGGCCTGAACTATGGCTACACCTTC.